Below, 31 T cell receptor beta chains from the same sample are listed, as sequenced in a study of cytomegalovirus exposure and HLA in healthy donors. With 60 Vbeta and 13 Jbeta primers, the PCR was carried out. Some clones are missing from TCRdb's copy, which holds only in-frame ones; the method was immunoSEQ multiplex PCR. This sample has some 150,000 clones, with 77% found just once. Specimen: PBMCs. The source is a female donor in good health and CMV-seronegative.

The chain combines TRBV7-9 with TRBJ1-1; tentative D call: TRBD1 (6 bases). Germline V gives CDR1 SEHNR, CDR2 FQNEAQ (reference sequence). The CDR3 sequence is 13 residues long. With 6 bases removed from V and 1 base from J, the gap between germline ends came to 9 bases. The CDR3 DNA is TGTGCCAGCAGTTCACAGGGGAACACTGAAGCTTTCTTT. It specifies CASSSQGNTEAFF.

This clone was counted once. V gene TRBV6-6 combines with J gene TRBJ2-7; tentatively, D is TRBD2 (6 bases). CDR1 and CDR2 from the germline V gene are MNHNY and SVGAGI (reference sequence). The CDR3 sequence is 11 residues long. V lost 10 bases and J 7 bases, leaving 14 bases between the germline ends. The CDR3 protein is CATSTAGEQYF. The CDR3 DNA is TGTGCCACCTCGACGGCGGGGGAGCAGTACTTC.

The chain couples TRBV7-9 to TRBJ2-1, with a weak D call TRBD1 (5 bases). Per the germline V gene, CDR1 is SEHNR and CDR2 is FQNEAQ (reference sequence). The V end lost 5 bases, the J end lost 0 bases, and 14 bases lay between the germline ends. The CDR3 contains 16 residues. This CDR3 is CASSASRGPSYNEQFF. DNA for the CDR3: TGTGCCAGCAGCGCGTCTAGGGGTCCCTCCTACAATGAGCAGTTCTTC.

V is TRBV6-6 and J is TRBJ2-4; the D is unclear. Trimming removed 0 bases at V and 6 bases at J, with 6 bases between. The CDR3 has 13 amino acids. Per germline, CDR1 MNHNY and CDR2 SVGAGI (reference sequence). CDR3 protein: CASSYSHGNIQYF. The CDR3 bases are TGTGCCAGCAGTTACTCTCACGGAAACATTCAGTACTTC.

J is TRBJ1-2 and V is TRBV5-1; no clear D gene. The germline CDR1 and CDR2 sequences are SGHRS and YFSETQ. Trimming took 4 bases from V and 0 from J, leaving 16 bases between them. The CDR3 is 16 residues long. The CDR3 loop is CASSRGPGNTNYGYTF. The CDR3, as DNA: TGCGCCAGCAGCCGAGGTCCGGGGAATACTAACTATGGCTACACCTTC.

The chain joins TRBV10-2 to TRBJ2-5, with TRBD1 matching 10 bases. Germline V CDR1 and CDR2: WSHSY, SAAADI. The CDR3 runs to 15 residues. The J segment lost 3 bases and the V segment lost 4 bases, leaving 5 bases of the junction unmatched. The CDR3 DNA reads TGCGCCAGCAGTGGACAGGGGGCGTTAGAAGAGACCCAGTACTTC. This codes for CASSGQGALEETQYF.

The V and J genes are TRBV19 and TRBJ2-7; the match to TRBD2 covers 13 bases. There are 15 residues in the CDR3. Per germline, CDR1 LNHDA and CDR2 SQIVND (reference sequence). V shed 8 bases and J 4 bases; nucleotides not matched to a gene: 8. Here the CDR3 reads CASSRGLAGPYEQYF. The DNA for the CDR3 is TGTGCCAGTTCCCGGGGACTAGCGGGACCGTACGAGCAGTACTTC.

The chain carries TRBV19 and TRBJ1-1; 7 nucleotides match TRBD1. CDR1 is LNHDA and CDR2 is SQIVND in the germline V gene (reference sequence). CDR3 size: 13 residues. Trimming cost V 5 bases and J 4 bases; bases outside gene matches: 4. This CDR3 is CASSSRDSTEAFF. The CDR3 region has the DNA TGTGCCAGTAGTTCCCGGGACAGCACTGAAGCTTTCTTT.

This chain uses TRBV29-1 with TRBJ1-5; 8 nucleotides align to TRBD1. CDR1 and CDR2 (germline): SQVTM, ANQGSEA. V trimming: 5 bases; J trimming: 7 bases; junction bases outside the gene matches: 10. The CDR3 consists of 14 residues. The CDR3 nucleotides are TGCAGCGTTCGACCGGACAGGGAGGACCAGCCCCAGCATTTT. This gives the protein CSVRPDREDQPQHF. The full variable domain, its missing parts supplied by reference TRBV29-1 and TRBJ1-5, is SAVISQKPSRDICQRGTSLTIQCQVDSQVTMMFWYRQQPGQSLTLIATANQGSEATYESGFVIDKFPISRPNLTFSTLTVSNMSPEDSSIYLCSVRPDREDQPQHFGDGTRLSIL.

The J gene is TRBJ2-2, the V gene TRBV7-8, with TRBD2 matching 11 bases. CDR1 SGHVS and CDR2 FQNEAQ come from the germline V gene. The CDR3 length is 17 residues. With 1 base clipped from V and 2 bases from J, the junction kept 3 bases outside the gene matches. Here the CDR3 DNA reads TGTGCCAGCAGCTTAGGCGGGACTAGCGGCAACACCGGGGAGCTGTTTTTT. Protein sequence: CASSLGGTSGNTGELFF.

V is TRBV9 and J is TRBJ2-1, with D possibly TRBD2 on 5 matching bases. This CDR3 is 15 amino acids long. The V gene's germline CDR1 is SGDLS and CDR2 YYNGEE. V was clipped by 4 bases and J by 5 bases, with 16 bases between them. CDR3 DNA: TGTGCCAGCAGCCCCCGTCTGACTATGAACAATGAGCAGTTCTTC. Translation: CASSPRLTMNNEQFF.

The genes are TRBV6-5 and TRBJ1-2; a weak D match, TRBD1 (6 bases). Trimming took 0 bases from V and 3 from J, leaving 11 bases between them. This CDR3 has 15 amino acids. Looked up from germline, CDR1 is MNHEY and CDR2 is SVGAGI. The CDR3 DNA sequence: TGTGCCAGCAGTTACTCGACGGGGGGCGACTATGGCTACACCTTC. Its protein product is CASSYSTGGDYGYTF.

The genes are TRBV6-9 and TRBJ1-1; 12 nucleotides match TRBD1. CDR1 and CDR2 (germline): MNHGY, SVAAGI. V was pared by 4 bases and J by 0 bases, with 6 bases of the junction left unmatched. The CDR3 is 17 residues long. CDR3 sequence (DNA): TGTGCCAGCAGTTTCCCGGGACAGGGGGCGCTGAACACTGAAGCTTTCTTT. Amino acid sequence: CASSFPGQGALNTEAFF.

The chain combines TRBV11-2 with TRBJ2-7, with 9 bases aligning to TRBD2. This CDR3 is 15 amino acids long. With V trimmed by 5 bases and J by 2 bases, 7 bases remained unmatched. Germline values: CDR1 SGHAT, CDR2 FQNNGV. CDR3 loop: CASSRGLAGTYEQYF. The DNA for the CDR3 is TGTGCCAGCAGCCGGGGCCTAGCGGGAACCTACGAGCAGTACTTC.

The chain couples TRBV7-8 to TRBJ2-1; 9 bases agree with TRBD2. The V and J ends lost 0 bases and 5 bases, in that order; junction bases with no gene match: 5. The CDR3 contains 16 residues. Germline V gene lookup returns CDR1 SGHVS and CDR2 FQNEAQ. The CDR3 bases are TGTGCCAGCAGCTTAGCCGGGGTAGCGGGAGACAATGAGCAGTTCTTC. This gives the protein CASSLAGVAGDNEQFF.

The gene calls are TRBV20-1 and TRBJ2-1; perhaps TRBD2 as D (5 bases). Germline V gene data show CDR1 as DFQATT and CDR2 as SNEGSKA (reference sequence). CDR3 length: 11 amino acids. Trimming removed 1 base at V and 16 bases at J, with 14 bases between. The CDR3 reads CSARGEGLCFF. For the CDR3, the DNA is TGCAGTGCTAGAGGAGAGGGCTTGTGCTTCTTC.

The chain is built from TRBV27 and TRBJ1-4; tentative D call: TRBD1 (6 bases). Per germline, CDR1 MNHEY and CDR2 SMNVEV (reference sequence). V lost 3 bases and J lost 8, with 16 bases in between. This CDR3 region has 15 residues. CDR3 coding DNA: TGTGCCAGCAGTTTCCTAGGACAGAAGAAAGAAAAACTGTTTTTT. It codes for CASSFLGQKKEKLFF.

V is TRBV19 and J is TRBJ2-5, with 11 bases aligning to TRBD2. The CDR3 length is 14 residues. With 6 bases clipped from V and 5 bases from J, the junction kept 5 bases outside the gene matches. Germline V gene sequence: CDR1 LNHDA, CDR2 SQIVND (reference sequence). Here the CDR3 DNA reads TGTGCCAGTAGAGGTAGCGGGAGGGGGGAGACCCAGTACTTC. Residues: CASRGSGRGETQYF.

This chain links TRBV10-3 with TRBJ2-1, with TRBD2 matching over 8 bases. CDR3 length equals 16 residues. Germline V gene data show CDR1 as ENHRY and CDR2 as SYGVKD. The V segment lost 0 bases and the J segment 4 bases; nucleotides outside the gene matches: 5. CDR3 nucleotide sequence: TGTGCCATCAGTGAGTCGATGAGCGGGAGTTACAATGAGCAGTTCTTC. Its protein product is CAISESMSGSYNEQFF.

This clone has just a few counts. The V call is TRBV7-6, the J call TRBJ2-1, with unresolved D. This CDR3 has 15 residues. V gave up 6 bases and J gave up 0 bases, with 12 bases separating them. CDR1 and CDR2 (germline): SGHVS, FNYEAQ. CDR3 in amino acids: CASRIGASSYNEQFF. Written as DNA, the CDR3 is TGTGCCAGCAGGATCGGAGCGAGCTCCTACAATGAGCAGTTCTTC.

The J gene is TRBJ2-1, the V gene TRBV5-1, with D possibly being TRBD1 (6 bases). V was trimmed by 4 bases and J by 7 bases, leaving 12 bases between them. The germline gives CDR1 SGHRS, CDR2 YFSETQ. CDR3 length: 13 residues. CDR3 residues: CASSGPGQNEQFF. The DNA for the CDR3 is TGCGCCAGCAGCGGGCCCGGACAGAATGAGCAGTTCTTC. The whole variable domain, filled in from reference TRBV5-1 and TRBJ2-1, reads KAGVTQTPRYLIKTRGQQVTLSCSPISGHRSVSWYQQTPGQGLQFLFEYFSETQRNKGNFPGRFSGRQFSNSRSEMNVSTLELGDSALYLCASSGPGQNEQFFGPGTRLTVL.

The chain couples TRBV9 to TRBJ2-3, with TRBD2 matching 13 bases. V shed 5 bases, J shed 4 bases, and the junction held 7 bases outside the gene matches. The germline V gene encodes CDR1 SGDLS and CDR2 YYNGEE. The CDR3 is 16 residues long. The CDR3 spells CASSPGLAGVADTQYF. The CDR3 coding sequence is TGTGCCAGCAGTCCAGGACTAGCGGGAGTTGCAGATACGCAGTATTTT.

This clone was detected once. The chain carries TRBV7-2 and TRBJ2-7; TRBD2 matches at 8 bases. Germline trimming cut 2 bases from V and 5 bases from J; bases unmatched to any gene: 14. The CDR3 covers 17 residues. The germline CDR1 and CDR2 sequences are SGHTA and FQGNSA. The CDR3 coding sequence is TGTGCCAGCAGCTTAAGACCAGCGGGAGAACTAGTCCACGAGCAGTACTTC. This translates into CASSLRPAGELVHEQYF.

The chain recombines TRBV7-8 with TRBJ1-5; weak D call: TRBD1 (5 bases). Trimming took off 1 base at V and 3 bases at J, with 10 bases between the two ends. Germline values: CDR1 SGHVS, CDR2 FQNEAQ. CDR3 size: 15 residues. This chain's CDR3 is CASSLVQGLNQPQHF. The CDR3 DNA is TGTGCCAGCAGCTTAGTGCAGGGACTCAATCAGCCCCAGCATTTT.

The V and J genes are TRBV2 and TRBJ2-2; possible D gene TRBD2, 5 bases. Between the trimmed V and J ends, which lost 6 bases and 8 bases, there was a span of 16 bases. The length of the CDR3 is 14 residues. Per the germline V gene, CDR1 is SNHLY and CDR2 is FYNNEI. CDR3 sequence: CASRKDGKWGELFF. The CDR3 region has the DNA TGTGCCAGCAGGAAAGACGGGAAGTGGGGGGAGCTGTTTTTT.

A note on this clone: This same CDR3 is encoded by further DNA sequences in the sample. The genes are TRBV7-9 and TRBJ1-1; the match to TRBD1 covers 7 bases. The CDR3 extends over 12 amino acids. Unmatched junction bases numbered 1, after V lost 4 bases and J lost 5 bases. Germline CDR1 is SEHNR and CDR2 is FQNEAQ (reference sequence). The CDR3 is CASSSGGTEAFF. CDR3 nucleotide sequence: TGTGCCAGCAGCTCAGGGGGAACTGAAGCTTTCTTT.

The V and J genes are TRBV13 and TRBJ1-3, with a weak D call TRBD1 (5 bases). V lost 3 bases to trimming and J lost 4 bases, with 16 bases between them. Per the germline V gene, CDR1 is PRHDT and CDR2 is FYEKMQ (reference sequence). This CDR3 has 16 amino acids. As DNA, the CDR3 is TGTGCCAGCAGCTTTACCCCTGAGCGGGGGGGAAACACCATATATTTT. Amino acid sequence: CASSFTPERGGNTIYF.

The V call is TRBV9, the J call TRBJ1-2; D may be TRBD1 (5 bases). In germline, CDR1 is SGDLS, CDR2 YYNGEE. The CDR3 is 16 residues long. Trimming shortened V by 7 bases and J by 4 bases, and 23 bases separated the two germline ends. CDR3 sequence reads: CASVGVSDNPGYGYTF. CDR3 nucleotides: TGTGCCAGCGTTGGCGTTTCGGACAATCCTGGCTATGGCTACACCTTC.

This clone was observed a few times. The chain joins TRBV6-4 to TRBJ1-2, with a tentative D call TRBD1 (5 bases). CDR3 length: 17 amino acids. Trimming removed 8 bases from V and 1 base from J, with 23 bases in between. The germline gives CDR1 MRHNA, CDR2 SNTAGT. CDR3 nucleotides: TGTGCCAGCGAATCTCTGGACATAAACACTAATAACTATGGCTACACCTTC. Its translation: CASESLDINTNNYGYTF.

The V and J genes are TRBV11-2 and TRBJ2-7; 7 positions match TRBD2. Germline V gene sequence: CDR1 SGHAT, CDR2 FQNNGV. The CDR3 totals 13 residues. V dropped 5 bases and J dropped 4; count of bases not matched to a gene: 5. In DNA, the CDR3 is TGTGCCAGCAGCCTTCGGGAGGATTACGAGCAGTACTTC. This codes for CASSLREDYEQYF.

V gene TRBV7-9 combines with J gene TRBJ1-2; 9 nucleotides align to TRBD1. The CDR3 is 12 amino acids. Per the germline V gene, CDR1 is SEHNR and CDR2 is FQNEAQ (reference sequence). With V trimmed by 3 bases and J by 7 bases, 0 bases remained unmatched. The chain's CDR3 is CASSLDRGGYTF. CDR3 nucleotide sequence: TGTGCCAGCAGCTTGGACAGGGGTGGCTACACCTTC.